The entry below gives a single T cell receptor beta chain sequence along with its context. This CDR3 is 12 amino acids long. V lost 8 bases, J lost 9 bases, and 15 bases lay in between. The table came from immunoSEQ multiplex PCR; TCRdb's copy has only in-frame clones and leaves some out. The sample has over 150,000 clones, roughly 94% seen once. This entry is derived from a study of control samples from healthy donors and cancer patients. This TCR came from a man between 60 and 75 years old with colorectal cancer. The chain has TRBV12-3 or TRBV12-4 and TRBJ2-3; TRBD1 might be the D (6 bases). The sample comprised PBMCs. The CDR3 region has the DNA TGTGCCAGCTCCGCGGACAGACCAACGCAGTATTTT. Its protein is CASSADRPTQYF.